These 2 T cell receptor beta chains were all obtained from the same sample, sequenced in a study of cytomegalovirus exposure and HLA in healthy donors. The PCR employed 60 Vbeta primers together with 13 Jbeta primers. Method: immunoSEQ multiplex PCR; TCRdb's copy keeps in-frame clones and lacks some. The sample yields approximately 100,000 clones, 84% seen once. The specimen sequenced was PBMCs. The receptors come from a woman aged 18-29 years in good health and CMV-seronegative.

The chain links TRBV28 to TRBJ2-3; 9 bases agree with TRBD2. CDR1 is MDHEN and CDR2 is SYDVKM in the germline V gene. V shed 2 bases and J 12 bases; nucleotides not matched to a gene: 18. The CDR3 runs to 17 residues. The CDR3 region is CASSLSFGTSIMGPQYF. In DNA form, the CDR3 reads TGTGCCAGCAGTTTAAGCTTTGGGACTAGCATCATGGGTCCACAGTATTTT.

V gene TRBV7-2 combines with J gene TRBJ1-4; D unclear. Trimming stripped 3 bases from V and 6 bases from J, with 11 bases between. Germline V gene sequence: CDR1 SGHTA, CDR2 FQGNSA. This CDR3 has 14 residues. The CDR3 bases are TGTGCCAGCAGCTTGGGAGTGGGTGATGAAAAACTGTTTTTT. Its translation: CASSLGVGDEKLFF. Full variable domain (missing parts from reference TRBV7-2 and TRBJ1-4): GAGVSQSPSNKVTEKGKDVELRCDPISGHTALYWYRQSLGQGLEFLIYFQGNSAPDKSGLPSDRFSAERTGGSVSTLTIQRTQQEDSAVYLCASSLGVGDEKLFFGSGTQLSVL.